This T cell receptor (beta chain) was identified during a study of blood T cell repertoires in COVID-19 (dated by TCRdb to the early 2020s). Regarding the study in general: Samples covering the acute and convalescent phases of COVID-19 were provided by collaborators in the United States, Italy and Spain. The material from the prospective study consisted of cDNA or gDNA derived from T cells, B-cell-depleted T cells, or PBMCs. Deeply sampled blood TCRbeta repertoires from subjects exposed to, actively infected with, or recovered from COVID-19 were included in the dataset. A freely available public database, intended as a resource for researchers studying the immune response to SARS-CoV-2, is where the repertoires were released. Samples were obtained from the ongoing ImmuneRACE study (first 160 participants) and from over 1,000 subjects provided by 6 global collaborators. Nearly every sample came with metadata listing a de-identified subject ID, COVID-19 status, age in years and sex. HLA class I and class II types, where available, came from metadata supplied by the sample provider rather than from assay-based typing. The research as a whole found: Clinical and demographic metadata were provided uncurated, with the amount varying by source and participant.

With respect to this clone: The antigen this receptor binds is unknown. Base qualities are not at hand, and no much larger clone is one base apart.

TCRbeta CDR3 regions were amplified from genomic DNA using the immunoSEQ Assay, a bias-controlled multiplex PCR. Per the authors' processing: Nucleated cell counts per sample were estimated from amplification of reference gene primers within the assay. To quantify the absolute abundance of each unique TCRbeta CDR3 rearrangement, sequence reads were collapsed and filtered. For each sample, productive Simpson clonality was calculated by taking the square root of Simpson's diversity index across productive rearrangements. TCRdb's version of the immuneACCESS table is confined to in-frame rearrangements and falls short of the full clone set. An unresolved V gene accounts for under half of the shortfall where checked; the remainder is of unknown origin. V and J calls and clone size are given by that table; D and trimming were obtained from the DNA. Recorded for this sample are a few hundred thousand clones; 80% to 90% of them occurred a single time. The ten largest clonotypes hold 5% to 7.5% of the sample.

The CDR3 starts with the cysteine, ends with the phenylalanine, and has 17 residues. The sequence is cut down to CDR3 DNA, 51 bases in frame from base 1. Taken from the germline V gene, the CDR1 and CDR2 loops are SGDLS and YYNGEE. The trim is 1 base for V and 0 bases for J, with a gap of 14 bases between the germline ends. Enrolling through a virtual design, the prospective study's participants ranged in age from roughly 18 to 90 years and lived across 24 United States geographic areas. To assign participants to cohorts, the prospective study relied on clinical history that participants themselves reported in a screening survey and a study questionnaire. Exposed participants were defined as having been in contact with someone with a PCR-confirmed or clinician-diagnosed COVID-19 case within 2 weeks of study entry. Mobile phlebotomists in the prospective study collected whole blood, serum and a nasopharyngeal or oropharyngeal swab from every participant. Participants in the prospective study had the option to provide additional blood draws and questionnaires over a roughly two-month period. Prospective study blood samples were shipped either frozen or at room temperature before DNA extraction.

Sample: PBMCs or T cells enriched from blood (not recorded which). The chain is assembled from TRBV9 and TRBJ1-3; TRBD1 could be the D gene, as 5 bases match. This TCR was recovered from a woman aged 45 to 65 who had been exposed to COVID-19. The encoded CDR3 is CASSVNPAGHSGNTIYF. The nucleotide sequence reads as follows: TGTGCCAGCAGCGTAAACCCGGCCGGACACTCTGGAAACACCATATATTTT.